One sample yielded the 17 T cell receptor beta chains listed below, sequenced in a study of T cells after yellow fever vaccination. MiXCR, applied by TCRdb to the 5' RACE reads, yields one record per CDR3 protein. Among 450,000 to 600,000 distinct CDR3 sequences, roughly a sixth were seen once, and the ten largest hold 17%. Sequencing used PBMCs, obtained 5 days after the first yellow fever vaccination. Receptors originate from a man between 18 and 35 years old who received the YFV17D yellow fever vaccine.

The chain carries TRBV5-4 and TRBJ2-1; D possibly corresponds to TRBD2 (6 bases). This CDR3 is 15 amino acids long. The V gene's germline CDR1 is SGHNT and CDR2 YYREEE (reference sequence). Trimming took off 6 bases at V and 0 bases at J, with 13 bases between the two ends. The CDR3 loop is CASKEGGNSYNEQFF. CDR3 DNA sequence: TGTGCCAGCAAGGAGGGCGGTAACTCCTACAATGAGCAGTTCTTC. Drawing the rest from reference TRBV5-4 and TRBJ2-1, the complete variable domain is ETGVTQSPTHLIKTRGQQVTLRCSSQSGHNTVSWYQQALGQGPQFIFQYYREEENGRGNFPPRFSGLQFPNYSSELNVNALELDDSALYLCASKEGGNSYNEQFFGPGTRLTVL.

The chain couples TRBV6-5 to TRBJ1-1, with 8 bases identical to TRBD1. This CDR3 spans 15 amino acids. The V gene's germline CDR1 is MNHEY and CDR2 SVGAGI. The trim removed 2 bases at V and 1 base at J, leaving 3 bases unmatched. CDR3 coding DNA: TGTGCCAGCAGTTACCTCGGACAGGGGAACACTGAAGCTTTCTTT. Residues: CASSYLGQGNTEAFF.

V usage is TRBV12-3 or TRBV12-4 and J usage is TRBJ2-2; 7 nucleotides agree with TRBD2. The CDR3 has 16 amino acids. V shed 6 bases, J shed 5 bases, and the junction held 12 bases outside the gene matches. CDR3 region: CASREKRGLGTGELFF. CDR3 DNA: TGTGCCAGCAGGGAAAAGCGGGGCCTGGGAACCGGGGAGCTGTTTTTT.

CDR3: CASTEGAPNQPQHF. The CDR3 bases are TGTGCCAGCACCGAAGGGGCGCCGAATCAGCCCCAGCATTTT. This chain uses TRBV12-3 or TRBV12-4 with TRBJ1-5; a weak D match, TRBD1 (5 bases). The ends were cut back, 7 bases at V and 4 bases at J, with 14 bases in the middle. This CDR3 is 14 amino acids long.

The CDR3 DNA reads as TGTGCCAGCAGCTTGTTGGTCGGCGAAAAACTGTTTTTT. Translating it yields CASSLLVGEKLFF. V gene TRBV7-9 combines with J gene TRBJ1-4; D unresolved. V was shortened by 3 bases and J by 8 bases, with 10 bases between the two germline ends. This CDR3 has 13 residues. The germline V gene encodes CDR1 SEHNR and CDR2 FQNEAQ (reference sequence).

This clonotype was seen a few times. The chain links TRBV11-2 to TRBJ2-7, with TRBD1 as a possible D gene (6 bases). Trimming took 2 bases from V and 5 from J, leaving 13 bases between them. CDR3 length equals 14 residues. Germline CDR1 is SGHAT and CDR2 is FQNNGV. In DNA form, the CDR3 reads TGTGCCAGCAGCTTATGGGCAGGGGAAGACGAGCAGTACTTC. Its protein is CASSLWAGEDEQYF.

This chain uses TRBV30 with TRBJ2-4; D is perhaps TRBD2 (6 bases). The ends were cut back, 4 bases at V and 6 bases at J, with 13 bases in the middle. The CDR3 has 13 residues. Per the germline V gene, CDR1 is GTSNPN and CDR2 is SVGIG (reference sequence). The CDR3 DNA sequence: TGTGCCTGGACATACGGGGGAGTAAACATTCAGTACTTC. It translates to CAWTYGGVNIQYF. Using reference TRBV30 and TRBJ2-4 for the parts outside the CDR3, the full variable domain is SQTIHQWPATLVQPVGSPLSLECTVEGTSNPNLYWYRQAAGRGLQLLFYSVGIGQISSEVPQNLSASRPQDRQFILSSKKLLLSDSGFYLCAWTYGGVNIQYFGAGTRLSVL.

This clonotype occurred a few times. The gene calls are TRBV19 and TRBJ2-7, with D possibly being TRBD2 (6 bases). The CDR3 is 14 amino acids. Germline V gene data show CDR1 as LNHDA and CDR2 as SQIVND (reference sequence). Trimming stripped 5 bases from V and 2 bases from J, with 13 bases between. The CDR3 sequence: CASSASGRAYEQYV. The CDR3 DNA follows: TGTGCCAGTAGTGCCAGCGGGCGAGCCTACGAGCAGTACGTC.

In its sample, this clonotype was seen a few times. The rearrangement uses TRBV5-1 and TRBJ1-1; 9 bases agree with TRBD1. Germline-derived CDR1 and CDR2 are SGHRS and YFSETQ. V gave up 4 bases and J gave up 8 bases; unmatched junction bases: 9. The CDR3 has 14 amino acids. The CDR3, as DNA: TGCGCCAGCAGCATGCTACAGGGGGCTGTGGAAGCTTTCTTT. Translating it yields CASSMLQGAVEAFF.

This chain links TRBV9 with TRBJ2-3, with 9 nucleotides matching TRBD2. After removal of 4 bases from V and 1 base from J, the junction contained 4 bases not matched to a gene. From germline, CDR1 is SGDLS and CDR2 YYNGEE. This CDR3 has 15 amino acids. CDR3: CASSPSSGGTDTQYF. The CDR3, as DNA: TGTGCCAGCAGCCCATCTAGCGGGGGCACAGATACGCAGTATTTT.

The CDR3 loop is CASSLDGQGRDGYTF. The CDR3 DNA reads TGCGCCAGCAGCTTGGACGGACAGGGGAGGGACGGCTACACCTTC. This chain joins TRBV5-1 and TRBJ1-2; 9 nucleotides agree with TRBD1. The CDR3 extends over 15 amino acids. V shed 0 bases, J shed 8 bases, and the junction held 8 bases outside the gene matches. Germline V gives CDR1 SGHRS, CDR2 YFSETQ.

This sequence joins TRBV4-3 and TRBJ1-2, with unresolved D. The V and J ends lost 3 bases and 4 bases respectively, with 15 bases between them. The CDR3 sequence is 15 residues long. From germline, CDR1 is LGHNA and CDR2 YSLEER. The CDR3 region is CASSQEVADPYGYTF. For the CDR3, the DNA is TGCGCCAGCAGCCAGGAAGTTGCGGATCCCTATGGCTACACCTTC.

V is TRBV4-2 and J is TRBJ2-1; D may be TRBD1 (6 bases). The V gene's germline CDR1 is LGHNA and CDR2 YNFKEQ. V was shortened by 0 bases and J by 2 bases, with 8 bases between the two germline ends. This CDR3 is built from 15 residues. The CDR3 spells CASSQEGAPYNEQFF. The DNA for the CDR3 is TGTGCCAGCAGCCAAGAGGGGGCCCCCTACAATGAGCAGTTCTTC.

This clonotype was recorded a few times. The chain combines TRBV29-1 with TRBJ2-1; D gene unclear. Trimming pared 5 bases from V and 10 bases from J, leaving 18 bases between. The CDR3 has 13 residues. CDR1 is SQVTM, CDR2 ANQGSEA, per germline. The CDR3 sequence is CSVSTGIGEEQFF. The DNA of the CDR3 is TGCAGCGTTTCAACTGGGATCGGTGAAGAGCAGTTCTTC.

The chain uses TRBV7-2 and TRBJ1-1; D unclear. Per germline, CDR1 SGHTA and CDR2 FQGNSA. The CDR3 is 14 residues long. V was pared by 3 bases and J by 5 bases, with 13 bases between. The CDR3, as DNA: TGTGCCAGCAGCTTCGTAGGGAAGGGAACTGAAGCTTTCTTT. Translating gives CASSFVGKGTEAFF.

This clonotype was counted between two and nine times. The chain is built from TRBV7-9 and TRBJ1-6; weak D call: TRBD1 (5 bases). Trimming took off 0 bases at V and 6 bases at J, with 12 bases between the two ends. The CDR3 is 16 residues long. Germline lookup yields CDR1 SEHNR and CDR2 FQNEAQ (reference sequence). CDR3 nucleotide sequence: TGTGCCAGCAGCTTAGCAGGAGCGGGGGGTAATTCACCCCTCCACTTT. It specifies CASSLAGAGGNSPLHF.

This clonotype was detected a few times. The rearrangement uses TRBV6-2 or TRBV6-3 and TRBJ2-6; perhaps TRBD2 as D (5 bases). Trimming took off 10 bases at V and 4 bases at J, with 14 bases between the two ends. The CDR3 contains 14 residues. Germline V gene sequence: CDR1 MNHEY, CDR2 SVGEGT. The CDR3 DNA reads TGTGCCACCGGGCGGGTTTCAGGGGCCAACGTCCTGACTTTC. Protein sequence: CATGRVSGANVLTF.